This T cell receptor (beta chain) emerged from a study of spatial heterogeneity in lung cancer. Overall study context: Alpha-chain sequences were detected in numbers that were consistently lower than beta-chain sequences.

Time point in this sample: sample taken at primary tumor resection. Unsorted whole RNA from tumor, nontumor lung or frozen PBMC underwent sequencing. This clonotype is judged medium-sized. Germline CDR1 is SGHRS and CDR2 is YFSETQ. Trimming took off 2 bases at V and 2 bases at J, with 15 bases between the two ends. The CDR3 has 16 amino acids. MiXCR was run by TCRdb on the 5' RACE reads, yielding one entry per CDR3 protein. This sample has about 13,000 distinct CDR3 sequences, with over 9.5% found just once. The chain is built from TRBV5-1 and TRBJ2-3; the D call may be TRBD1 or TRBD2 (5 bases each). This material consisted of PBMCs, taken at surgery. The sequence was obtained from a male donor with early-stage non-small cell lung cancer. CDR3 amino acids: CASSFLLRGNTDTQYF. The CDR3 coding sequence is TGCGCCAGCAGCTTCCTATTGAGGGGCAACACAGATACGCAGTATTTT.